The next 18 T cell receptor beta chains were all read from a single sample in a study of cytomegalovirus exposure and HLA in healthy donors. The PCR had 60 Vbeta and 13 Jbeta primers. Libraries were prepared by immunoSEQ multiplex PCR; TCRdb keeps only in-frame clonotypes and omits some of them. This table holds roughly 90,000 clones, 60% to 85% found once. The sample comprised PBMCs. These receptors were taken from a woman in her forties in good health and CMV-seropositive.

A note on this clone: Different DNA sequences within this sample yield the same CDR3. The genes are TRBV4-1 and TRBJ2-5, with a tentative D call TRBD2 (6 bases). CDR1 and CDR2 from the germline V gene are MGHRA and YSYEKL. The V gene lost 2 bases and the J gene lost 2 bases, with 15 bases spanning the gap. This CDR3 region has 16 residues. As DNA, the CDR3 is TGCGCCAGCAGCCAAAGTGTGGGCGGGGCTCAAGAGACCCAGTACTTC. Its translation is CASSQSVGGAQETQYF.

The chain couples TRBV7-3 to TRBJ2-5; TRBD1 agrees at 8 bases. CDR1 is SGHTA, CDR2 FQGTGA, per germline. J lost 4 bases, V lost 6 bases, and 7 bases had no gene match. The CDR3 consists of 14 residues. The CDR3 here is CASSQTGGAETQYF. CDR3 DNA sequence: TGTGCCAGCAGTCAAACAGGGGGAGCAGAGACCCAGTACTTC.

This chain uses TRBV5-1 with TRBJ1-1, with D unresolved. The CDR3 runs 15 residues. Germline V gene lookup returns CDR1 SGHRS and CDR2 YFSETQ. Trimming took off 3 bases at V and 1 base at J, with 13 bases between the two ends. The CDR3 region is CASSSEEGRNTEAFF. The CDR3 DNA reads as TGCGCCAGCAGCTCGGAAGAAGGGAGGAACACTGAAGCTTTCTTT.

The CDR3: CASSWGQSLFKETQYF. The CDR3 nucleotides read TGCGCCAGCAGCTGGGGACAGTCGTTATTTAAGGAGACCCAGTACTTC. This sequence joins TRBV5-1 and TRBJ2-5; 7 positions match TRBD1. This CDR3 is 16 amino acids long. V dropped 3 bases and J dropped 5; count of bases not matched to a gene: 13. In germline, CDR1 is SGHRS, CDR2 YFSETQ.

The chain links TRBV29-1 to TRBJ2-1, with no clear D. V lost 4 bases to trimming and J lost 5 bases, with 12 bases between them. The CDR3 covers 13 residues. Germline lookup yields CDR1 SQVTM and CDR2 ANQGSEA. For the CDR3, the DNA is TGCAGCGTTGGGGTTGCGGCTGACAATGAGCAGTTCTTC. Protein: CSVGVAADNEQFF.

CDR3 nucleotides: TGTGCCAGCAGCGTAGGTAGCGGGAGCTCGTGGAACGAGCAGTACTTC. Protein: CASSVGSGSSWNEQYF. This chain links TRBV9 with TRBJ2-7; 9 bases fit TRBD2. The V gene end was trimmed by 0 bases and the J gene end by 5 bases; junction bases not matched to a gene: 9. The CDR3 contains 16 residues. Germline CDR1 is SGDLS and CDR2 is YYNGEE.

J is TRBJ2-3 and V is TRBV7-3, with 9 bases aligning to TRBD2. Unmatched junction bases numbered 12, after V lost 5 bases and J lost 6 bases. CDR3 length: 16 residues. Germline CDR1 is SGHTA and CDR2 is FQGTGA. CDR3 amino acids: CASSPLDAGGTDTQYF. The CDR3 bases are TGTGCCAGCAGCCCACTAGATGCGGGGGGGACGGATACGCAGTATTTT. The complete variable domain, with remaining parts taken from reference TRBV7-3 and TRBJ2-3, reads GAGVSQTPSNKVTEKGKYVELRCDPISGHTALYWYRQSLGQGPEFLIYFQGTGAADDSGLPNDRFFAVRPEGSVSTLKIQRTERGDSAVYLCASSPLDAGGTDTQYFGPGTRLTVL.

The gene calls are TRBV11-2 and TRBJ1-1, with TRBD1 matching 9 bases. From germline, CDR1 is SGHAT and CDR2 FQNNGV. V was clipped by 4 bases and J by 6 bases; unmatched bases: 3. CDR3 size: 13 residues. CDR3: CASSWDRVAEAFF. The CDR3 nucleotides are TGTGCCAGCAGCTGGGACAGGGTTGCTGAAGCTTTCTTT.

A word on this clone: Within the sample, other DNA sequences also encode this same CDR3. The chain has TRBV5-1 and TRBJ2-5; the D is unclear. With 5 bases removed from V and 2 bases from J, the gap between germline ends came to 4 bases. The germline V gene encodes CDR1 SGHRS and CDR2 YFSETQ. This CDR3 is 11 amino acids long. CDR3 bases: TGCGCCAGCAGTTTACAAGAGACCCAGTACTTC. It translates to CASSLQETQYF.

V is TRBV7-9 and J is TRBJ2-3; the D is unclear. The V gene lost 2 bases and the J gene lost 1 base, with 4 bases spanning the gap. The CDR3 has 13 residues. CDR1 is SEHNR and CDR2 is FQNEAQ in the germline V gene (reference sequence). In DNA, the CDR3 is TGTGCCAGCAGCTTATCGGGCACAGATACGCAGTATTTT. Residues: CASSLSGTDTQYF.

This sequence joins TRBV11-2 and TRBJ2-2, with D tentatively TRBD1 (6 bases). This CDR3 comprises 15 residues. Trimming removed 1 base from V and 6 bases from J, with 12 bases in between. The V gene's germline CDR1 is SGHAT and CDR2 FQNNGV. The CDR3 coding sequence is TGTGCCAGCAGCTTAGTTACAGGGATTTCCGGGGAGCTGTTTTTT. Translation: CASSLVTGISGELFF. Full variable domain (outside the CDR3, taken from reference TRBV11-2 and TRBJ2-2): EAGVAQSPRYKIIEKRQSVAFWCNPISGHATLYWYQQILGQGPKLLIQFQNNGVVDDSQLPKDRFSAERLKGVDSTLKIQPAKLEDSAVYLCASSLVTGISGELFFGEGSRLTVL.

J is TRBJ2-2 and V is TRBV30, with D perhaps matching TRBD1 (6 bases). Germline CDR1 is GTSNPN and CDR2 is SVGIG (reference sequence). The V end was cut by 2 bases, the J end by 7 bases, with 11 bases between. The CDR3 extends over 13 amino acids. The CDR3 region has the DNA TGTGCCTGGAGTCTACAGGGCGGCGGGGAGCTGTTTTTT. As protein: CAWSLQGGGELFF.

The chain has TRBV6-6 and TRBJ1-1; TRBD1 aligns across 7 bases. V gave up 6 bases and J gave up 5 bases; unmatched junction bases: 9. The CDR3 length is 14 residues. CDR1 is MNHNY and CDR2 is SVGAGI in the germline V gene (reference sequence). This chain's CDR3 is CASRELQGRTEAFF. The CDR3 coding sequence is TGTGCCAGCAGGGAACTACAGGGGCGGACTGAAGCTTTCTTT.

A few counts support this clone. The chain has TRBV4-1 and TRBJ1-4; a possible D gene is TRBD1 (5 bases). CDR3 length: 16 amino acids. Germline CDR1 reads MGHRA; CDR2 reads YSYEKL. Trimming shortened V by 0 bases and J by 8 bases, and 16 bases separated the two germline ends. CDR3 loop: CASSQETVEEREKLFF. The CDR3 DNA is TGCGCCAGCAGCCAAGAGACAGTCGAGGAGAGGGAAAAACTGTTTTTT.

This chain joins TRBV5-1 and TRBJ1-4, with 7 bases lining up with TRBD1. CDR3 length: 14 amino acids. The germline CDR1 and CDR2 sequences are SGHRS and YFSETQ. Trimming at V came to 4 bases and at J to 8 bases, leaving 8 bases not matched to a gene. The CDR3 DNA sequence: TGCGCCAGCAGCCGGGGCGGACAGGCGGAAAAACTGTTTTTT. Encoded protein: CASSRGGQAEKLFF.

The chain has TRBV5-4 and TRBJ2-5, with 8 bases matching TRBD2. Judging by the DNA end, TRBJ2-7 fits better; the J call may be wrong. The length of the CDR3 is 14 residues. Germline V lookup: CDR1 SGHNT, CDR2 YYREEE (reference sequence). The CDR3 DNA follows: TGTGCCAGCAGCGGCGAGCGGCGGGAGGACGAGCAGTACTTC. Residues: CASSGERREDEQYF.

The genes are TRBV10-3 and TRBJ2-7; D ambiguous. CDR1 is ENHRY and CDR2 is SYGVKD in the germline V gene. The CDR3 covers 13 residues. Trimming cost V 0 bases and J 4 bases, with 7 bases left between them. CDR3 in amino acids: CAISESTGYEQYF. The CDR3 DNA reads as TGTGCCATCAGTGAGTCGACCGGGTACGAGCAGTACTTC.

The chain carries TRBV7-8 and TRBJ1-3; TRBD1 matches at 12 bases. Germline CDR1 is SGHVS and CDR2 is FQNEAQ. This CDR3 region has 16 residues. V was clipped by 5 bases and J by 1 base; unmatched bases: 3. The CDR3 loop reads CASSRDRGLSGNTIYF. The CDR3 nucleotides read TGTGCCAGCAGCCGGGACAGGGGGCTTTCTGGAAACACCATATATTTT.